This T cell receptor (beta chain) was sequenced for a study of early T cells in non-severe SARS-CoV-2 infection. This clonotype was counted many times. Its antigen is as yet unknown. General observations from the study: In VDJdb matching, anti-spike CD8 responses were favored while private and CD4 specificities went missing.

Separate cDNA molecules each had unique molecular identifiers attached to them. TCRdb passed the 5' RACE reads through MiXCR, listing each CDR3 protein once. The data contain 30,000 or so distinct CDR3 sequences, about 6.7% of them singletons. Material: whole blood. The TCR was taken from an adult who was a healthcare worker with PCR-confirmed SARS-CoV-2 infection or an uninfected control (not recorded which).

The CDR3 region is CAWRGAGQTQYF. The CDR3 bases are TGTGCCTGGAGGGGGGCCGGGCAGACCCAGTACTTC. The chain couples TRBV30 to TRBJ2-5; D is possibly TRBD1 (6 bases). Trimming took 3 bases from V and 6 from J, leaving 11 bases between them. The CDR3 runs 12 residues. CDR1 is GTSNPN and CDR2 is SVGIG in the germline V gene (reference sequence).